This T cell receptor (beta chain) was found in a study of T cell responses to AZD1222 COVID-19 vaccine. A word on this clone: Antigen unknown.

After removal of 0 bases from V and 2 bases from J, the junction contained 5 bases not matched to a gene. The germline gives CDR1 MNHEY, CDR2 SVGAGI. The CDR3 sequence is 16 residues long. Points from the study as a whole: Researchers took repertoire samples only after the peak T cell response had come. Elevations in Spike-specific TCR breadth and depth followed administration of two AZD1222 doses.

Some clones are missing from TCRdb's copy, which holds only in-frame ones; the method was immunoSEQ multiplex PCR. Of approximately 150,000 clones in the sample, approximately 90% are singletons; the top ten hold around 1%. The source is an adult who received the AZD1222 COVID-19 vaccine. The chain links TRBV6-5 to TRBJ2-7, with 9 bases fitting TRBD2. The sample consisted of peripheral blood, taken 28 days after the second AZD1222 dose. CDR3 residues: CASSYSLAGGTYEQYF. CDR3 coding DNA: TGTGCCAGCAGTTACTCACTCGCGGGGGGGACCTACGAGCAGTACTTC.